The present T cell receptor beta chain was sequenced within a study of blood T cell repertoires in COVID-19. Overall study context: Specimens from acute and convalescent COVID-19 originated in the United States, Italy and Spain.

Only in-frame clones appear in the TCRdb table, and some are missing; sequencing was by immunoSEQ multiplex PCR. Seen here are over 90,000 clones, 75% to 95% observed once, and the top ten hold about 5.2%. V lost 2 bases and J 9 bases, leaving 8 bases between the germline ends. The CDR3 loop spans 12 amino acids. The germline CDR1 and CDR2 sequences are SGHTA and FQGNSA. The sequence was collected from a man between 50 and 59 years old with acute or convalescent COVID-19. The chain combines TRBV7-2 with TRBJ2-1; D remains unclear. Sequencing was carried out using peripheral blood. CDR3 nucleotides: TGTGCCAGCAGCTTACAGGTTATTGAGCAGTTCTTC. Protein: CASSLQVIEQFF.